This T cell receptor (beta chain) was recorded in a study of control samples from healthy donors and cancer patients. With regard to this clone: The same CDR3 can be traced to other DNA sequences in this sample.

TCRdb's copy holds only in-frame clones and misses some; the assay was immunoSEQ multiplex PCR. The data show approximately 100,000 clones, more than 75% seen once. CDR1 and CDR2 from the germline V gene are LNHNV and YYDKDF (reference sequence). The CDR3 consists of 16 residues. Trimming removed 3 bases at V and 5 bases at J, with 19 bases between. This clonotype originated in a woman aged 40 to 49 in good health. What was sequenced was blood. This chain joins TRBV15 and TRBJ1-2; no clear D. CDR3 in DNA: TGTGCCACCAGCAGTCCTTTCGGTGAGGGAGAATATGGCTACACCTTC. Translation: CATSSPFGEGEYGYTF. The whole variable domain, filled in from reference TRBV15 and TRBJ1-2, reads DAMVIQNPRYQVTQFGKPVTLSCSQTLNHNVMYWYQQKSSQAPKLLFHYYDKDFNNEADTPDNFQSRRPNTSFCFLDIRSPGLGDTAMYLCATSSPFGEGEYGYTFGSGTRLTVV.